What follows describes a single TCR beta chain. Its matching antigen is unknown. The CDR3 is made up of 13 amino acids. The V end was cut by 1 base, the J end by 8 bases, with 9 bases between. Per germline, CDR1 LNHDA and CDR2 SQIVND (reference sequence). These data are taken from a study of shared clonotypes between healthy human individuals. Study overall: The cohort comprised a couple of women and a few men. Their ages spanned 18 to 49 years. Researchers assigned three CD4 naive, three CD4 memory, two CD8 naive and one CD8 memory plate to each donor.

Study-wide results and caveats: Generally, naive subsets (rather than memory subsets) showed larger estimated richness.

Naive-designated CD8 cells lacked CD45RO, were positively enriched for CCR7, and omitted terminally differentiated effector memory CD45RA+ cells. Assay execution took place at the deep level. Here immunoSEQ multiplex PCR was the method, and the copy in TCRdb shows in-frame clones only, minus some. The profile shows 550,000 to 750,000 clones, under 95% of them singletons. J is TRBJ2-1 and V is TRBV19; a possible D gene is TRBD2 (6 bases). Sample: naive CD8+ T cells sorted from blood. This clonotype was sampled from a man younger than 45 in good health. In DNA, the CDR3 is TGTGCCAGTAGTATAGTCTCGGGGGATGAGCAGTTCTTC. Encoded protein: CASSIVSGDEQFF.